There are many counts of the clone carrying this TCR beta chain. The target antigen is unknown. Attachment of unique molecular identifiers to individual cDNA molecules was performed. Using its own MiXCR run on the 5' RACE reads, TCRdb lists one record per CDR3 protein. The sample consists of under 100,000 distinct CDR3 sequences, approximately 15% of them appearing once. The data derive from a study of early T cells in non-severe SARS-CoV-2 infection. Study results and limitations: Anti-spike CD8 specificities were favored by VDJdb matching, whose results missed private and CD4 specificities.

Trimming took 1 base from V and 6 from J, leaving 10 bases between them. CDR3 length: 12 residues. Germline V gene sequence: CDR1 DFQATT, CDR2 SNEGSKA (reference sequence). The sequence was obtained from an adult who was a healthcare worker with PCR-confirmed SARS-CoV-2 infection or an uninfected control (not recorded which). The source material was whole blood. J is TRBJ2-7 and V is TRBV20-1, with D uncertain. CDR3 residues: CSARGAVREQYF. The CDR3 DNA is TGCAGTGCTAGAGGCGCGGTCCGCGAGCAGTACTTC.